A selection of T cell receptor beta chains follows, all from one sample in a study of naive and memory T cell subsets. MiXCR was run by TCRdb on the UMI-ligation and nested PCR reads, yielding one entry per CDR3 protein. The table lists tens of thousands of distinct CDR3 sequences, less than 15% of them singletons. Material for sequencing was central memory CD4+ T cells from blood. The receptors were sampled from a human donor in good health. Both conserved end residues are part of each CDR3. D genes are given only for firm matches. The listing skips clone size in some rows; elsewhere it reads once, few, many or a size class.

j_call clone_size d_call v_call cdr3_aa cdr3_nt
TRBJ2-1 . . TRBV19 CASSIWGSSYNEQFF TGTGCCAGTAGTATCTGGGGGAGCTCCTACAATGAGCAGTTCTTC
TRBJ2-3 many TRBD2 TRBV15 CATSRDLSGRIADTQYF TGTGCCACCAGCAGAGATCTAAGCGGGAGGATCGCAGATACGCAGTATTTT
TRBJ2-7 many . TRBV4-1 CASSRTALAYEQYF TGCGCCAGCAGCAGGACAGCACTAGCCTACGAGCAGTACTTC
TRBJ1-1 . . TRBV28 CASSLSKNTEAFF TGTGCCAGCAGTTTATCAAAGAACACTGAAGCTTTCTTT
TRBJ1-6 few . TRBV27 CASTITGAPNSPLHF TGTGCCAGCACCATAACGGGGGCCCCGAATTCACCCCTCCACTTT
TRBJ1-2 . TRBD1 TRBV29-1 CSVPMDRVAKGYTF TGCAGCGTTCCCATGGACAGGGTAGCAAAGGGCTACACCTTC
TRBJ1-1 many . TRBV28 CASSSIGQNTEAFF TGTGCCAGCAGTTCAATCGGACAGAACACTGAAGCTTTCTTT
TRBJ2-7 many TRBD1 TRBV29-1 CSVAPGTGYNEQYF TGCAGCGTTGCCCCCGGGACAGGGTACAACGAGCAGTACTTC
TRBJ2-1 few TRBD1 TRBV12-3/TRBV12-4 CASSLGPPGQGAGNEQFF TGTGCCAGCAGTTTAGGGCCCCCCGGACAGGGGGCCGGGAATGAGCAGTTCTTC
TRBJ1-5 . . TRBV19 CASTRQSNQPQHF TGTGCCAGTACCCGACAGAGCAATCAGCCCCAGCATTTT
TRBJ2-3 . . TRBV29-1 CSVKGDTDTQYF TGCAGCGTTAAGGGGGACACAGATACGCAGTATTTT
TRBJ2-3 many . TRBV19 CASSPLGGNTDTQYF TGTGCCAGTAGCCCCCTGGGCGGGAACACAGATACGCAGTATTTT
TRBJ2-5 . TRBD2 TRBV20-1 CSATLAASGGETQYF TGCAGTGCTACGCTCGCGGCTAGCGGAGGAGAGACCCAGTACTTC
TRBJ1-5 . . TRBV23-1 CASFPTTVPNQPQHF TGCGCCAGCTTCCCAACGACAGTTCCCAATCAGCCCCAGCATTTT
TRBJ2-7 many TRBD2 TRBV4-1 CASSRSAGGTYEQYF TGCGCCAGCAGCCGGAGTGCGGGAGGAACCTACGAGCAGTACTTC
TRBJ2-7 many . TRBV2 CASSGHRSYEQYF TGTGCCAGCAGTGGGCATCGGTCCTACGAGCAGTACTTC
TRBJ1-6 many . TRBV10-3 CAISDGGAGVSPLHF TGTGCCATCAGTGATGGGGGGGCAGGGGTTTCACCCCTCCACTTT
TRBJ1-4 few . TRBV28 CASKGPLNEKLFF TGTGCCAGCAAGGGACCGCTTAATGAAAAACTGTTTTTT
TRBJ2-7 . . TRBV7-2 CASSLGGGGLYEQYF TGTGCCAGCAGCTTAGGTGGCGGGGGCCTTTACGAGCAGTACTTC
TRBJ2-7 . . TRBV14 CASSQSSAGRNEQYF TGTGCCAGCAGCCAATCCTCCGCAGGGAGGAACGAGCAGTACTTC
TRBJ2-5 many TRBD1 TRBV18 CASSPQTGGEETQYF TGTGCCAGCTCACCTCAGACAGGGGGCGAAGAGACCCAGTACTTC